This TCR beta chain originates from a study of blood T cell repertoires in COVID-19 (TCRdb year 2020). With regard to the full study: Collaborator samples came from the United States, Italy and Spain and covered acute and convalescent phases of COVID-19. Deeply sampled blood TCRbeta repertoires from subjects exposed to, actively infected with, or recovered from COVID-19 were included in the dataset. Where HLA class I and class II types were available, the types were taken from metadata supplied by the sample provider, not from assay-based typing. The repertoires were made available in a free public database intended to serve as a resource for research on the immune response to SARS-CoV-2. The prospective study material was composed of cDNA or gDNA derived from T cells, B-cell-depleted T cells, or PBMCs. Samples came from the ongoing ImmuneRACE study (first 160 participants) plus 1,254 subjects from 6 global collaborators. A de-identified subject ID, COVID-19 status, age in years and sex were almost always included in the sample metadata.

The paper's findings and limits, for the study overall: Clinical and demographic metadata were provided uncurated, with the amount varying by source and participant.

Per the germline V gene (reference sequence), GTSNPN is the CDR1 and SVGIG is the CDR2. V was cut back by 2 bases and J by 2 bases, leaving a gap of 4 bases between them. Counted from cysteine to phenylalanine, this CDR3 has 12 amino acids. Left in the record is the CDR3 DNA by itself, 36 bases read in frame from the first base. The immunoSEQ Assay, a bias-controlled multiplex PCR, was used to amplify TCRbeta CDR3 regions from genomic DNA. For the original study's pipeline: The number of nucleated cells in each sample was estimated from the amplification of reference gene primers within the assay. Sequence reads were collapsed and filtered to measure the absolute abundance of every unique TCRbeta CDR3 rearrangement. For each sample, productive Simpson clonality was calculated as the square root of Simpson's diversity index over productive rearrangements. Drawn from immuneACCESS, this table holds only the in-frame rearrangements with V and J called that TCRdb kept. Clones are partly lost; checked studies trace under half to an unresolved V gene and leave the rest unexplained. D and trimming were read from the DNA, whereas the V and J calls and clone size are those reported in that table. Recorded for this sample are approximately 90,000 clones; over 65% of them occurred a single time. The top ten clonotypes cover around 49% of the sample.

As to this clone: Its antigen is not yet known. Base qualities are not provided; no much larger clone lies one nucleotide away.

Each collaborating institution followed its own protocols to collect whole blood in K2EDTA tubes. Collaborator samples were shipped for TCRbeta analysis as frozen whole blood, isolated PBMCs, or DNA extracted from either sample type. The TCR was taken from a human donor in a cohort sampled during active COVID-19. The sample taken for sequencing was peripheral blood. This chain joins TRBV30 to TRBJ1-5; too little of a D gene remains to name it. The DNA sequence is TGTGCCTGGAGTCGGGGCAATCAGCCCCAGCATTTT. It specifies CAWSRGNQPQHF.